This passage covers 14 T cell receptor beta chains from one sample sequenced in a study of blood T cell repertoires in COVID-19. Profiled with immunoSEQ multiplex PCR; TCRdb holds only in-frame clones, not every one. Of some 260,000 clones listed, approximately 86% are singletons. The sample taken for sequencing was PBMCs or T cells enriched from blood (not recorded which). The origin of the receptors is a woman aged 25 to 45 with acute COVID-19.

The rearrangement links TRBV6-5 to TRBJ1-2; perhaps TRBD1 as D (5 bases). V lost 6 bases, J lost 4 bases, and 18 bases lay in between. The CDR3 is 15 amino acids. The germline CDR1 and CDR2 sequences are MNHEY and SVGAGI. CDR3 residues: CASSPYERDFYGYTF. CDR3 DNA: TGTGCCAGCAGCCCCTACGAGCGGGACTTCTATGGCTACACCTTC.

In DNA form, the CDR3 reads TGTGCCAGCAGTTACGGGGCTAGCGGGAGGGCCGACCCGTTCTTC. As protein: CASSYGASGRADPFF. The chain links TRBV6-5 to TRBJ2-1, with 12 bases identical to TRBD2. Trimming cost V 2 bases and J 15 bases; bases outside gene matches: 11. CDR3 length equals 15 residues. Germline V gene lookup returns CDR1 MNHEY and CDR2 SVGAGI.

This rearrangement joins TRBV19 to TRBJ2-7, with 10 bases identical to TRBD1. The CDR3 totals 15 residues. Germline lookup yields CDR1 LNHDA and CDR2 SQIVND (reference sequence). After removal of 4 bases from V and 3 bases from J, the junction contained 6 bases not matched to a gene. The CDR3 sequence: CASSKPGQGNYEQYF. In DNA form, the CDR3 reads TGTGCCAGTAGTAAACCGGGACAGGGGAACTACGAGCAGTACTTC. Drawing the rest from reference TRBV19 and TRBJ2-7, the complete variable domain is DGGITQSPKYLFRKEGQNVTLSCEQNLNHDAMYWYRQDPGQGLRLIYYSQIVNDFQKGDIAEGYSVSREKKESFPLTVTSAQKNPTAFYLCASSKPGQGNYEQYFGPGTRLTVT.

This chain uses TRBV4-3 with TRBJ2-7; 10 nucleotides align to TRBD1. The CDR3 loop spans 17 amino acids. V dropped 0 bases and J dropped 3; count of bases not matched to a gene: 8. Germline V CDR1 and CDR2: LGHNA, YSLEER. CDR3 residues: CASSQDLPRDRGYEQYF. The CDR3 DNA reads as TGCGCCAGCAGCCAAGATCTCCCCCGGGACAGGGGCTACGAGCAGTACTTC.

The CDR3 nucleotides are TGTGCCAGCAGCCAAACGAGCAGGGCCGGCGAGCAGTACTTC. Protein product: CASSQTSRAGEQYF. The genes are TRBV3-1 (or the pseudogene TRBV3-2) and TRBJ2-7; the D gene is possibly TRBD1 (5 bases). V lost 2 bases and J lost 6, with 14 bases in between. This CDR3 is built from 14 residues. Germline CDR1 and CDR2: LGHDT and YNNKEL (reference sequence).

The chain couples TRBV7-3 to TRBJ2-2; the match to TRBD2 covers 8 bases. Germline V gene sequence: CDR1 SGHTA, CDR2 FQGTGA. The CDR3 runs 16 residues. J gave up 5 bases and V 0 bases, and 5 bases lay outside the gene matches. CDR3 sequence: CASSLTAGVWTGELFF. CDR3 in DNA: TGTGCCAGCAGCTTAACAGCGGGAGTATGGACCGGGGAGCTGTTTTTT.

J is TRBJ1-6 and V is TRBV15, with TRBD1 matching over 9 bases. The CDR3 extends over 22 amino acids. With 0 bases clipped from V and 2 bases from J, the junction kept 17 bases outside the gene matches. CDR1 is LNHNV and CDR2 is YYDKDF in the germline V gene (reference sequence). The chain's CDR3 is CATSRDPPRGTGPMAYNSPLHF. As DNA, the CDR3 is TGTGCCACCAGCAGAGATCCTCCCCGAGGGACAGGGCCTATGGCCTATAATTCACCCCTCCACTTT.

The chain is built from TRBV3-1 (or the pseudogene TRBV3-2) and TRBJ2-1; 15 bases fit TRBD2. V lost 0 bases to trimming and J lost 9 bases; unmatched junction nucleotides: 3. CDR1 is LGHDT, CDR2 YNNKEL, per germline (reference sequence). CDR3 length equals 16 residues. CDR3 residues: CASSQEWGLAGGEQFF. CDR3 DNA: TGTGCCAGCAGCCAAGAATGGGGACTAGCGGGAGGTGAGCAGTTCTTC.

This clone was picked up one time. The CDR3 bases are TGTGCCAGCAGCCGTTTAACCCGGGACACGAGCTCCTACAATGAGCAGTTCTTC. Its protein is CASSRLTRDTSSYNEQFF. The genes are TRBV7-9 and TRBJ2-1; possibly TRBD1 for D (6 bases). CDR3 size: 18 residues. Trimming took 5 bases from V and 0 from J, leaving 20 bases between them. The germline CDR1 and CDR2 sequences are SEHNR and FQNEAQ (reference sequence).

This chain uses TRBV7-9 with TRBJ2-7, with 7 bases matching TRBD1. From germline, CDR1 is SEHNR and CDR2 FQNEAQ (reference sequence). The CDR3 sequence is 15 residues long. J lost 2 bases, V lost 5 bases, and 9 bases had no gene match. As DNA, the CDR3 is TGTGCCAGCAGCCAGGAAGCCGGGACAGCCTACGAGCAGTACTTC. It yields the protein CASSQEAGTAYEQYF.

This chain links TRBV2 with TRBJ2-1; unclear D gene. Trimming cost V 1 base and J 10 bases, with 8 bases left between them. The CDR3 spans 12 residues. The V gene's germline CDR1 is SNHLY and CDR2 FYNNEI. The CDR3 here is CASSEGVREQFF. CDR3 DNA sequence: TGTGCCAGCAGTGAAGGGGTGCGGGAGCAGTTCTTC.

This clone was recorded a few times. The J gene is TRBJ1-1, the V gene TRBV6-5; D is uncertain. V dropped 4 bases and J dropped 0 bases, with 3 bases sitting between them. The CDR3 spans 12 residues. Per the germline V gene, CDR1 is MNHEY and CDR2 is SVGAGI. For the CDR3, the DNA is TGTGCCAGCAGTTCAGTGAACACTGAAGCTTTCTTT. The encoded protein is CASSSVNTEAFF.

This clone was counted a single time. The CDR3 here is CASSGRRYQETQYF. The CDR3 DNA reads TGTGCCAGCAGTGGGCGGCGGTACCAAGAGACCCAGTACTTC. This chain links TRBV2 with TRBJ2-5; the D is unclear. The CDR3 totals 14 residues. The V and J ends lost 4 bases and 0 bases respectively, with 9 bases between them. Germline lookup yields CDR1 SNHLY and CDR2 FYNNEI.

This clone was seen a handful of times. The rearrangement joins TRBV2 to TRBJ1-6; D not resolved. This CDR3 comprises 12 residues. The V gene lost 4 bases and the J gene lost 14 bases, with 12 bases spanning the gap. In germline, CDR1 is SNHLY, CDR2 FYNNEI. CDR3 in DNA: TGTGCCAGCAGTGCCCAGCGTCGGACCCTCCACTTT. It is translated as CASSAQRRTLHF.